This TCR beta chain was identified during a study of Graves' ophthalmopathy and Graves' hyperthyroidism. Beta-chain TCR CDR3 regions were amplified from RNA transcripts. The workflow started with a first-round RT-PCR run with HTBI primers and then moved on to a second-round multiplex PCR. One entry per CDR3 protein results from TCRdb running MiXCR on the multiplex PCR reads. The sample has roughly 610,000 distinct CDR3 sequences; approximately 22% are singletons. Included hyperthyroidism patients were aged 18 to 65 and newly diagnosed (under 2 months' duration). This clonotype showed up many times. As yet, its antigen is unknown. The CDR3 length is 16 residues. V lost 4 bases and J lost 4; bases outside the gene matches: 9. Study conclusions and caveats: A model built from 13 signatures distinguished ophthalmopathy from stable hyperthyroidism with approximately 89% sensitivity and around 78% specificity.

The clonotype comes from a woman between 18 and 29 years old with stable Graves' hyperthyroidism. Some clones in this sample may be carry-over from other donors' samples. The chain joins TRBV12-3 or TRBV12-4 to TRBJ2-5, with TRBD2 identical over 10 bases. The specimen was peripheral blood. The CDR3 bases are TGTGCCAGCAGTTCATTAGCGGGGGGAAGTGGAGAGACCCAGTACTTC. Translated, it gives CASSSLAGGSGETQYF.